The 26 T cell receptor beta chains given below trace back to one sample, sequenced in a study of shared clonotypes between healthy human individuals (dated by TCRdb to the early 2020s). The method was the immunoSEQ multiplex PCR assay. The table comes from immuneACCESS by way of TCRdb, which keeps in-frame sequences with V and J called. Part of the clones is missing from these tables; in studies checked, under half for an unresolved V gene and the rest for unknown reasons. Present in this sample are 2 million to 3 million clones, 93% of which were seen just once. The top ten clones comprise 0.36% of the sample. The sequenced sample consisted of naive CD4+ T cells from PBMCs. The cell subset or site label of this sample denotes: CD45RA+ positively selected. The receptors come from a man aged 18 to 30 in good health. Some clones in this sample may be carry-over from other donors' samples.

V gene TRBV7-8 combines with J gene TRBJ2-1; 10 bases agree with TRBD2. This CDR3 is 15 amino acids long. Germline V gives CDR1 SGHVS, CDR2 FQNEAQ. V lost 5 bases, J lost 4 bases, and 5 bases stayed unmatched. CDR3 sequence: CASSPTSGAYNEQFF. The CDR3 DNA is TGTGCCAGCAGCCCTACTAGCGGGGCATACAATGAGCAGTTCTTC.

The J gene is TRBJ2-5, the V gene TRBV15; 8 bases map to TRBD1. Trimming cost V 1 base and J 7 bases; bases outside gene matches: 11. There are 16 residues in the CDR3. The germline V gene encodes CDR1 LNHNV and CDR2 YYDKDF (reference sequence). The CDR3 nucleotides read TGTGCCACCAGCAGAGGAGGACAGGGCGGCGTTTTGACCCAGTACTTC. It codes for CATSRGGQGGVLTQYF.

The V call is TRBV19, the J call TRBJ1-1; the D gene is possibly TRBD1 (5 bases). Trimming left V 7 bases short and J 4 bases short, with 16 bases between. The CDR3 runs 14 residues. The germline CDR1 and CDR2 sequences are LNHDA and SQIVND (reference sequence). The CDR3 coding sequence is TGTGCCAGTATGGTGTCCTCGGGGGTCACTGAAGCTTTCTTT. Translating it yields CASMVSSGVTEAFF.

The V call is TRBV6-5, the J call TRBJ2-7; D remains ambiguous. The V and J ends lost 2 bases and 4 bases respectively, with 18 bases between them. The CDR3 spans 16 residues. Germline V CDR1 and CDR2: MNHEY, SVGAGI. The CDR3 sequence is CASSYGPGPEVYEQYF. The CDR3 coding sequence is TGTGCCAGCAGTTACGGGCCGGGCCCCGAAGTGTACGAGCAGTACTTC.

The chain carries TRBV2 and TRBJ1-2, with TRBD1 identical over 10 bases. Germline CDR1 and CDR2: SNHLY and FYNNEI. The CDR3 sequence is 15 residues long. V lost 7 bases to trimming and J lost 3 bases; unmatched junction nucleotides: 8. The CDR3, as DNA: TGTGCCAGCAAATTCGGGGGACAGGGGCACTATGGCTACACCTTC. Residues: CASKFGGQGHYGYTF.

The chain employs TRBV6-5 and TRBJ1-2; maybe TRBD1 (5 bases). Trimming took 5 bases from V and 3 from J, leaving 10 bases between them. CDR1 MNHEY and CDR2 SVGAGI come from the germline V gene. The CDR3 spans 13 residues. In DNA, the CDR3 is TGTGCCAGCAGTGCCAGGGAGGACTATGGCTACACCTTC. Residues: CASSAREDYGYTF.

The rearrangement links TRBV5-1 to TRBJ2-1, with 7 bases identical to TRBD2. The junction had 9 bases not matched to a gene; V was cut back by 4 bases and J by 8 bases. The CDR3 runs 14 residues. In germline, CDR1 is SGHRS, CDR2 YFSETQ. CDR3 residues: CASSGVAGADEQFF. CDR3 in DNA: TGCGCCAGCAGCGGTGTCGCGGGAGCGGATGAGCAGTTCTTC. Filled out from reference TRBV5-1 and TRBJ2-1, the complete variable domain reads KAGVTQTPRYLIKTRGQQVTLSCSPISGHRSVSWYQQTPGQGLQFLFEYFSETQRNKGNFPGRFSGRQFSNSRSEMNVSTLELGDSALYLCASSGVAGADEQFFGPGTRLTVL.

As DNA, the CDR3 is TGTGCCAGCAGCGGAACGCGCGGCTACACCTTC. Its protein product is CASSGTRGYTF. This chain links TRBV27 with TRBJ1-2; D ambiguous. V lost 6 bases, J lost 8 bases, and 10 bases lay in between. The CDR3 contains 11 residues. Germline loops: CDR1 MNHEY, CDR2 SMNVEV (reference sequence).

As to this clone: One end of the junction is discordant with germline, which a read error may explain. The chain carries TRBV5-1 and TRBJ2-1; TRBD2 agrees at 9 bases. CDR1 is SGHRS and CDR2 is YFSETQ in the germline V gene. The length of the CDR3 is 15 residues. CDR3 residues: CASSLQTSGNNEQFF. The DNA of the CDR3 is TGCGCTAGCAGCTTACAGACTAGCGGCAACAATGAGCAGTTCTTC.

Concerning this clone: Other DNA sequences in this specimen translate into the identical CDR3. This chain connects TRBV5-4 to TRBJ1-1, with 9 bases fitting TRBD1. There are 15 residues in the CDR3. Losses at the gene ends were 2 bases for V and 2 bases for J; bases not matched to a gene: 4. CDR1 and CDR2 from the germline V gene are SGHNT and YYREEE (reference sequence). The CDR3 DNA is TGTGCCAGCAGCTTCCCGGGACAGGGAAACACTGAAGCTTTCTTT. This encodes CASSFPGQGNTEAFF.

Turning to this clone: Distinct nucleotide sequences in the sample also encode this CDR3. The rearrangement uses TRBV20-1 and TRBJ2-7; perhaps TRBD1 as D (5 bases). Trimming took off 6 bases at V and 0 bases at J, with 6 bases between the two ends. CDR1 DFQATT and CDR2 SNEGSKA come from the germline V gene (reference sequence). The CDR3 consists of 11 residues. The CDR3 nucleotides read TGCAGTGCAGGGGACTCCTACGAGCAGTACTTC. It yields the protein CSAGDSYEQYF.

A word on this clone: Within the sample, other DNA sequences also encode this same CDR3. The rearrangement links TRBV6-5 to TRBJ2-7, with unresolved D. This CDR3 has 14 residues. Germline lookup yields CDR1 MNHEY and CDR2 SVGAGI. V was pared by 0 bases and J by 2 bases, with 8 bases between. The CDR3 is CASSYSSGTYEQYF. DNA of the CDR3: TGTGCCAGCAGTTACTCTTCTGGAACCTACGAGCAGTACTTC.

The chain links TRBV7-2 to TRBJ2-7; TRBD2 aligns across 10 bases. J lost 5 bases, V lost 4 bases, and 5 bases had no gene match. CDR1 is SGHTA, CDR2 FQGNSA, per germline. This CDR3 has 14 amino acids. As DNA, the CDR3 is TGTGCCAGCAGCTGGAGCGGGAGGGCCAACGAGCAGTACTTC. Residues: CASSWSGRANEQYF.

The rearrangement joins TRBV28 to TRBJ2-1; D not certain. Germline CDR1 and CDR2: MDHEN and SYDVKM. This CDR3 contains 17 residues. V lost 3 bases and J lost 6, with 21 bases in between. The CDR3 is CASSLPPGLGLGNEQFF. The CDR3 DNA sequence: TGTGCCAGCAGTTTGCCCCCCGGGCTCGGCTTAGGCAATGAGCAGTTCTTC. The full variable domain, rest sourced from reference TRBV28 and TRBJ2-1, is DVKVTQSSRYLVKRTGEKVFLECVQDMDHENMFWYRQDPGLGLRLIYFSYDVKMKEKGDIPEGYSVSREKKERFSLILESASTNQTSMYLCASSLPPGLGLGNEQFFGPGTRLTVL.

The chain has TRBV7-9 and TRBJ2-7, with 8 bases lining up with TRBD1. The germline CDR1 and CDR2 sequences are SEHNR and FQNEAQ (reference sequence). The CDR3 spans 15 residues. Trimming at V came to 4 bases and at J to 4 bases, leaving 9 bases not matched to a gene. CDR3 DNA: TGTGCCAGCAGCTCCCCCGACAGGGGTTCTTACGAGCAGTACTTC. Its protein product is CASSSPDRGSYEQYF.

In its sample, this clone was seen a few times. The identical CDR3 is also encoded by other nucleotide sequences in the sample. CDR3 in amino acids: CASSPNTGELFF. CDR3 coding DNA: TGTGCCAGCAGCCCGAACACCGGGGAGCTGTTTTTT. The chain employs TRBV7-3 and TRBJ2-2; D remains unclear. Deletions cut 5 bases from V and 0 bases from J, with 1 base between. Germline assignment: CDR1 SGHTA and CDR2 FQGTGA. The CDR3 consists of 12 residues.

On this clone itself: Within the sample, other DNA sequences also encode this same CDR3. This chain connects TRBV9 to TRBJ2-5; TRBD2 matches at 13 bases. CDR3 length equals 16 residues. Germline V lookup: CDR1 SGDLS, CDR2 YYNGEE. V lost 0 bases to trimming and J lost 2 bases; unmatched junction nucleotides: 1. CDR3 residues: CASSVGTSGGQETQYF. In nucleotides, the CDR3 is TGTGCCAGCAGCGTAGGGACTAGCGGGGGACAAGAGACCCAGTACTTC.

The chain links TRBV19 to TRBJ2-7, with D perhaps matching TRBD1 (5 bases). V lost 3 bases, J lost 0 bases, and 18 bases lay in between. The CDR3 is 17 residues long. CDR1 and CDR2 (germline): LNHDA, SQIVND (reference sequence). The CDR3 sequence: CASSISGLGRLSYEQYF. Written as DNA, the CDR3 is TGTGCCAGTAGTATTTCAGGGCTAGGGCGGCTCTCCTACGAGCAGTACTTC.

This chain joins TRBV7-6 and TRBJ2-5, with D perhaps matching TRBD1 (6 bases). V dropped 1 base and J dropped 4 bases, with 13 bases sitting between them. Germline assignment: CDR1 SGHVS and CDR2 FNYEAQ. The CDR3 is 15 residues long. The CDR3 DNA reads TGTGCCAGCAGCTTAGGGGCTGGGGGCCGAGAGACCCAGTACTTC. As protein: CASSLGAGGRETQYF. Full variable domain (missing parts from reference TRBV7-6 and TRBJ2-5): GAGVSQSPRYKVTKRGQDVALRCDPISGHVSLYWYRQALGQGPEFLTYFNYEAQQDKSGLPNDRFSAERPEGSISTLTIQRTEQRDSAMYRCASSLGAGGRETQYFGPGTRLLVL.

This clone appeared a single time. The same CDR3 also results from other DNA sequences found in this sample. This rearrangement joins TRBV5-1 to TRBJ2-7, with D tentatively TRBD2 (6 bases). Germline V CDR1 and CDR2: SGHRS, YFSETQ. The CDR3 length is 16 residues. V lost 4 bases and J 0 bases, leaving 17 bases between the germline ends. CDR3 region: CASSPGGTADSYEQYF. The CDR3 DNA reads TGCGCCAGCAGCCCCGGAGGGACGGCCGACTCCTACGAGCAGTACTTC.

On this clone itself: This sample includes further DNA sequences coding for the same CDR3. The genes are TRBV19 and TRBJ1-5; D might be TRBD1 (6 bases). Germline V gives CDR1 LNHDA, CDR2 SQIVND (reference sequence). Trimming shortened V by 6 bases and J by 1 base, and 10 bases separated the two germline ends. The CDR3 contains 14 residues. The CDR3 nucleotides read TGTGCCAGTAGCACCAGGGGAAGCAATCAGCCCCAGCATTTT. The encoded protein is CASSTRGSNQPQHF. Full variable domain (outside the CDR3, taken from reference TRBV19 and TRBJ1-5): DGGITQSPKYLFRKEGQNVTLSCEQNLNHDAMYWYRQDPGQGLRLIYYSQIVNDFQKGDIAEGYSVSREKKESFPLTVTSAQKNPTAFYLCASSTRGSNQPQHFGDGTRLSIL.

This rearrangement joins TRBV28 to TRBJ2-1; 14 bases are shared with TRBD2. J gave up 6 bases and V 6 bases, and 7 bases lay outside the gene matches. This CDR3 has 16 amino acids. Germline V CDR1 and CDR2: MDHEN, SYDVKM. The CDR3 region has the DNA TGTGCCAGCAGAAGATATGGGACTAGCGGGAGCAATGAGCAGTTCTTC. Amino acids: CASRRYGTSGSNEQFF.

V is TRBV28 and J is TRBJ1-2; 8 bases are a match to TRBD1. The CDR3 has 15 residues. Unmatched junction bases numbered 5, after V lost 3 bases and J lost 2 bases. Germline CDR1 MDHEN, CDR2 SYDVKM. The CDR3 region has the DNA TGTGCCAGCAGTTTTGTTTCAGGGGGCAACTATGGCTACACCTTC. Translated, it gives CASSFVSGGNYGYTF.

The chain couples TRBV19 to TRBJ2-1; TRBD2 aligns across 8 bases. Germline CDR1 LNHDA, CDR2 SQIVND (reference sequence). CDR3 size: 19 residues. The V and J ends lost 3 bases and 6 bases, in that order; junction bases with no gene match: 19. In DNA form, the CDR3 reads TGTGCCAGTAGTATCGCGTCCTCTAACTGGGCGGGAGGTCGCAATGAGCAGTTCTTC. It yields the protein CASSIASSNWAGGRNEQFF.

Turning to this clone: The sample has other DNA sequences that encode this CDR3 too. The CDR3 sequence: CSASGNTQYF. The CDR3 DNA reads as TGCAGTGCTAGTGGGAATACGCAGTATTTT. The chain uses TRBV20-1 and TRBJ2-3; D not certain. The V and J ends lost 3 bases and 7 bases respectively, with 5 bases between them. The CDR3 contains 10 residues. Per germline, CDR1 DFQATT and CDR2 SNEGSKA (reference sequence).

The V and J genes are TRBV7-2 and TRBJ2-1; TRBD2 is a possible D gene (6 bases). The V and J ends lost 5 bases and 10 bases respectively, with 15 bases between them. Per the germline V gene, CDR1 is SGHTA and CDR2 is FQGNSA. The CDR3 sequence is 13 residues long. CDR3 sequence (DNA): TGTGCCAGCAGCCCACGGAGGGCCGGGGAGCAGTTCTTC. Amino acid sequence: CASSPRRAGEQFF.